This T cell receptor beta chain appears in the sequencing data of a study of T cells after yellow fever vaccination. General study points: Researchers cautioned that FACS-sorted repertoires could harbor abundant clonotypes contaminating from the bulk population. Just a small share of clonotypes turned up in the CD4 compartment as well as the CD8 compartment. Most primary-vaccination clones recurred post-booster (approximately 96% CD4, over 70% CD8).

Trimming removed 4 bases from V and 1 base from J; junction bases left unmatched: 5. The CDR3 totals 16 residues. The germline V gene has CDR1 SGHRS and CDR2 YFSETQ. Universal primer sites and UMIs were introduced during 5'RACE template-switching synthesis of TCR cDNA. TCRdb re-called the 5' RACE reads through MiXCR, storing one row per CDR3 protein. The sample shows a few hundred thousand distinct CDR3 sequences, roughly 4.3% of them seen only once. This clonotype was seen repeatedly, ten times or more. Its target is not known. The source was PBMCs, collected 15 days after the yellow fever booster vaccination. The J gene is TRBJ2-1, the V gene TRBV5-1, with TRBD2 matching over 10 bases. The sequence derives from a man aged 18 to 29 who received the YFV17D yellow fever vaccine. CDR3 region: CASSGSGGMSYNEQFF. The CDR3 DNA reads TGCGCCAGCAGCGGTAGCGGGGGGATGTCCTACAATGAGCAGTTCTTC.